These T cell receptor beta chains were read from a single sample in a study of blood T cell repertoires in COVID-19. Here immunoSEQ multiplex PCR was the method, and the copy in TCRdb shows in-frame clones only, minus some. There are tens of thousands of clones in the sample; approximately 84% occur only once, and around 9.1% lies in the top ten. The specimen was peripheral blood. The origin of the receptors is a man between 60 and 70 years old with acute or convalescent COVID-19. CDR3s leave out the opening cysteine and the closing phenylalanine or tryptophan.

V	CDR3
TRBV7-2	ASKIQGGGNQPQH
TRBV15	ATSDWDTEAF
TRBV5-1	ASSLLGGASGYGEAF
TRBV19	ASTMRKLTGAEVDRANYGYT
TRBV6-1	ASSEGGRVEKLF
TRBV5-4	ASSLGLADNEQF
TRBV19	ASSMRTGELF
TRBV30	AWIRGMNTEAF
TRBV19	ASSVGMTTNTGELF
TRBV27	ASSPGTGGTDTQY
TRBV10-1	ASSYGSSEQF
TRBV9	ASSVEGREETQY
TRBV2	ARSLNRGFIYSGANVLT
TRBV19	ASSMGGSEQY
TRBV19	ASSIGAGNRGNIQY
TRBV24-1	ATSTGGNYGYT
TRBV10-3	AISESAITEAF
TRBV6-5	ASSTRGGKETQY
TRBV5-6	ASSPLGSGKDIQY
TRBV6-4	ASSDSPHDRGSGYT
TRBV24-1	ATSDSDRDYYNEQF
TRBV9	ASSEGGSRDYGYT
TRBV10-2	ASFSGGVYNEQF
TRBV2	ASSPQGQGRGQPQH
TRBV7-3	ASSQSGSNTEAF
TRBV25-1	ASSNSGQITYEQY
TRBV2	ASSQAQGKSPLH
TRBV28	ASNHGQPYEQY
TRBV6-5	ASRATTGGDEKLF
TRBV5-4	ASSFGGTETQY
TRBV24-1	ATSDSGTGSEQY
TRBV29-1	SVELNRAYGYT
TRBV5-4	ASSVGQGFPEQY
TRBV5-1	ASSLDGGKSQKLF
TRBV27	ASRSGTGGNQPQH
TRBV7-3	ASSLGTESSPLH
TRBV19	ASSIAGTGGYGYT
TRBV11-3	ASSLQGDEQY
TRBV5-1	ASSLVGTGDTEAF
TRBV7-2	ASSLTSGGQETQY